These 20 T cell receptor beta chains came from one sample sequenced in a study of Graves' ophthalmopathy and Graves' hyperthyroidism. Amplification of TCR beta CDR3 regions used RNA transcripts. RT-PCR with HTBI primers came first, then second-round multiplex PCR. One entry per CDR3 protein results from TCRdb running MiXCR on the multiplex PCR reads. The repertoire consists of a few hundred thousand distinct CDR3 sequences, with roughly 40% occurring once and the leading ten covering about 4%. The sequenced sample consisted of peripheral blood or thyroid tissue (not recorded which). Source of these receptors: an adult man with Graves' hyperthyroidism.

The sample holds one count of this clonotype. The chain combines TRBV15 with TRBJ2-7; no definite D call. The CDR3 sequence is 16 residues long. Germline CDR1 reads LNHNV; CDR2 reads YYDKDF (reference sequence). V lost 3 bases to trimming and J lost 3 bases, with 18 bases between them. CDR3 sequence (DNA): TGTGCCACCAGCAGCGTAGGGCCAGAATCAGGCTACGAGCAGTACTTC. As protein: CATSSVGPESGYEQYF.

The chain joins TRBV12-3 or TRBV12-4 to TRBJ1-4, with TRBD1 matching 11 bases. The V and J ends lost 6 bases and 4 bases, in that order; junction bases with no gene match: 7. The CDR3 length is 16 residues. DNA of the CDR3: TGTGCCAGCAGCGGCGGACAGGGGGCTTTTAATGAAAAACTGTTTTTT. This gives the protein CASSGGQGAFNEKLFF.

This clonotype showed up just a few times. V usage is TRBV7-2 and J usage is TRBJ2-2; tentatively, D is TRBD2 (5 bases). The V and J ends lost 5 bases and 4 bases respectively, with 8 bases between them. The CDR3 length is 13 residues. The V gene's germline CDR1 is SGHTA and CDR2 FQGNSA. As DNA, the CDR3 is TGTGCCAGCAGCCGTAGCGTCACCGGGGAGCTGTTTTTT. The encoded protein is CASSRSVTGELFF.

V is TRBV5-5 and J is TRBJ1-2; 7 nucleotides agree with TRBD1. With 2 bases clipped from V and 6 bases from J, the junction kept 7 bases outside the gene matches. Germline values: CDR1 SGHKS, CDR2 YYEKEE (reference sequence). This CDR3 has 14 amino acids. As DNA, the CDR3 is TGTGCCAGCAGCTTAGAGGGACAGCGTAATGGCTACACCTTC. Protein: CASSLEGQRNGYTF.

This clonotype showed up many times. J is TRBJ2-2 and V is TRBV5-5, with 8 nucleotides matching TRBD1. The ends lost 4 bases at V and 1 base at J; junction bases unmatched: 6. This CDR3 is built from 16 residues. Germline V lookup: CDR1 SGHKS, CDR2 YYEKEE (reference sequence). The CDR3 bases are TGTGCCAGCAGCCGACCGACAGGGGAGAACACCGGGGAGCTGTTTTTT. It translates to CASSRPTGENTGELFF. The variable domain in full, with the rest retrieved from reference TRBV5-5 and TRBJ2-2, is DAGVTQSPTHLIKTRGQQVTLRCSPISGHKSVSWYQQVLGQGPQFIFQYYEKEERGRGNFPDRFSARQFPNYSSELNVNALLLGDSALYLCASSRPTGENTGELFFGEGSRLTVL.

Many counts were recorded for this clonotype. The gene calls are TRBV29-1 and TRBJ2-5, with TRBD2 matching over 7 bases. Germline assignment: CDR1 SQVTM and CDR2 ANQGSEA. V gave up 4 bases and J gave up 5 bases; unmatched junction bases: 7. The CDR3 contains 13 residues. The CDR3 DNA sequence: TGCAGCGTTGCCAGGGTGCGGGGGGAGACCCAGTACTTC. Its translation is CSVARVRGETQYF. Filled out from reference TRBV29-1 and TRBJ2-5, the complete variable domain reads SAVISQKPSRDICQRGTSLTIQCQVDSQVTMMFWYRQQPGQSLTLIATANQGSEATYESGFVIDKFPISRPNLTFSTLTVSNMSPEDSSIYLCSVARVRGETQYFGPGTRLLVL.

This clonotype has a count of ten or more. The rearrangement uses TRBV7-2 and TRBJ2-5; 8 positions agree with TRBD2. This CDR3 spans 15 amino acids. Germline V gene lookup returns CDR1 SGHTA and CDR2 FQGNSA. Trimming took 1 base from V and 5 from J; bases not matched to a gene: 6. CDR3 sequence reads: CASSLVTSGGETQYF. CDR3 DNA sequence: TGTGCCAGCAGCTTAGTAACTAGCGGAGGGGAGACCCAGTACTTC.

This clonotype was seen many times. The chain has TRBV19 and TRBJ2-2; tentatively, D is TRBD1 (6 bases). Germline V lookup: CDR1 LNHDA, CDR2 SQIVND (reference sequence). The CDR3 has 13 residues. Between the trimmed V and J ends, which lost 8 bases and 10 bases, there was a span of 17 bases. CDR3: CASHPEWDKELFF. The CDR3 coding sequence is TGTGCCAGTCACCCCGAATGGGACAAGGAGCTGTTTTTT.

This clonotype was seen repeatedly, ten times or more. The chain couples TRBV7-2 to TRBJ1-4, with a possible D match to TRBD1 (6 bases). The CDR3 extends over 15 amino acids. V was trimmed by 5 bases and J by 4 bases, leaving 14 bases between them. CDR1 and CDR2 from the germline V gene are SGHTA and FQGNSA. The CDR3 coding sequence is TGTGCCAGCAGCCCTACCCGGGACAATAATGAAAAACTGTTTTTT. It specifies CASSPTRDNNEKLFF.

V gene TRBV7-9 combines with J gene TRBJ2-7; D remains unclear. Deletions cut 4 bases from V and 7 bases from J, with 14 bases between. The CDR3 runs 13 residues. Germline CDR1 reads SEHNR; CDR2 reads FQNEAQ (reference sequence). DNA for the CDR3: TGTGCCAGCAGCTGGGGTTCCTACAATGAGCAGTACTTC. Encoded protein: CASSWGSYNEQYF.

The chain is built from TRBV12-3 or TRBV12-4 and TRBJ1-5; TRBD1 might be the D (5 bases). V lost 8 bases and J lost 5, with 16 bases in between. This CDR3 contains 14 residues. CDR3 region: CASDSRGAHQPQHF. DNA of the CDR3: TGTGCCAGCGACTCTCGTGGGGCACATCAGCCCCAGCATTTT.

The table lists this clonotype with a count of one. A read error may explain this, as a much larger clone is one base away. The chain has TRBV19 and TRBJ1-5; no clear D. V lost 11 bases to trimming and J lost 3 bases, with 14 bases between them. Germline CDR1 LNHDA, CDR2 SQIVND (reference sequence). This CDR3 comprises 13 residues. CDR3 nucleotides: TGTGCCTGGAGTATGGGCGACAATCAGCCCCAGCATTTT. It yields the protein CAWSMGDNQPQHF.

This clonotype was counted ten times or more. The chain employs TRBV7-3 and TRBJ2-7, with D maybe TRBD2 (5 bases). The CDR3 totals 13 residues. Germline assignment: CDR1 SGHTA and CDR2 FQGTGA. V was trimmed by 2 bases and J by 3 bases, leaving 8 bases between them. CDR3 region: CASSLEAGYEQYF. CDR3 DNA: TGTGCCAGCAGCTTAGAGGCGGGCTACGAGCAGTACTTC.

The table lists this clonotype with many counts. The chain has TRBV7-8 and TRBJ1-1, with D unclear. V dropped 4 bases and J dropped 6 bases, with 12 bases sitting between them. CDR1 is SGHVS and CDR2 is FQNEAQ in the germline V gene. The CDR3 covers 13 residues. CDR3 protein: CASSSGLRAEAFF. In nucleotides, the CDR3 is TGTGCCAGCAGCTCTGGACTTCGAGCTGAAGCTTTCTTT. The full variable domain, in which reference TRBV7-8 and TRBJ1-1 provide the parts outside the CDR3, is GAGVSQSPRYKVAKRGQDVALRCDPISGHVSLFWYQQALGQGPEFLTYFQNEAQLDKSGLPSDRFFAERPEGSVSTLKIQRTQQEDSAVYLCASSSGLRAEAFFGQGTRLTVV.

V and J are TRBV5-4 and TRBJ2-6; D remains ambiguous. The germline CDR1 and CDR2 sequences are SGHNT and YYREEE (reference sequence). CDR3 length equals 17 residues. Trimming left V 7 bases short and J 0 bases short, with 17 bases between. CDR3 protein: CASSPPEAVSGANVLTF. The CDR3, as DNA: TGTGCCAGCTCACCACCGGAAGCAGTCTCTGGGGCCAACGTCCTGACTTTC.

About this clonotype itself: Sequence at one end of the junction differs from germline and may be a read error. This rearrangement joins TRBV10-3 to TRBJ2-2; D ambiguous. This CDR3 is 14 amino acids long. From germline, CDR1 is ENHRY and CDR2 SYGVKD. The CDR3 loop is CASSLVSSQGELFF. CDR3 nucleotide sequence: TGTGCCAGCAGTTTAGTGTCATCTCAAGGGGAGCTGTTTTTT.

This clonotype turned up a few times. The V call is TRBV7-2, the J call TRBJ2-7; possibly TRBD2 for D (6 bases). Germline V gives CDR1 SGHTA, CDR2 FQGNSA. The CDR3 is 14 residues long. The V end lost 6 bases, the J end lost 5 bases, and 17 bases lay between the germline ends. The DNA for the CDR3 is TGTGCCAGCAGTCTTACCGGGGGTCCCCACGAGCAGTACTTC. The encoded protein is CASSLTGGPHEQYF.

As concerns this clonotype: The CDR3 carries no conserved terminal phenylalanine or tryptophan, so it likely arises from a read error. This rearrangement joins TRBV2 to TRBJ1-2; weak D call: TRBD1 (5 bases). The CDR3 extends over 12 amino acids. Germline CDR1 reads SNHLY; CDR2 reads FYNNEI. Trimming removed 2 bases from V and 5 bases from J, with 6 bases in between. The CDR3 DNA follows: TGTGCCAGCAGTGAACGGGGGTATGGCTACACCTCC. Protein: CASSERGYGYTS.

The chain joins TRBV11-2 to TRBJ2-2; 8 bases agree with TRBD1. The CDR3 length is 15 residues. Germline loops: CDR1 SGHAT, CDR2 FQNNGV. Trimming at V came to 5 bases and at J to 3 bases, leaving 5 bases not matched to a gene. CDR3 coding DNA: TGTGCCAGCAGCCGACAGGGGTCACACACCGGGGAGCTGTTTTTT. Translation gives CASSRQGSHTGELFF.

This sequence joins TRBV24-1 and TRBJ2-2; D possibly corresponds to TRBD2 (5 bases). CDR1 is KGHDR and CDR2 is SFDVKD in the germline V gene. The CDR3 sequence is 15 residues long. Trimming left V 6 bases short and J 2 bases short, with 12 bases between. Here the CDR3 reads CATSLAGLNTGELFF. In DNA form, the CDR3 reads TGTGCCACCAGTCTAGCCGGCCTCAACACCGGGGAGCTGTTTTTT.